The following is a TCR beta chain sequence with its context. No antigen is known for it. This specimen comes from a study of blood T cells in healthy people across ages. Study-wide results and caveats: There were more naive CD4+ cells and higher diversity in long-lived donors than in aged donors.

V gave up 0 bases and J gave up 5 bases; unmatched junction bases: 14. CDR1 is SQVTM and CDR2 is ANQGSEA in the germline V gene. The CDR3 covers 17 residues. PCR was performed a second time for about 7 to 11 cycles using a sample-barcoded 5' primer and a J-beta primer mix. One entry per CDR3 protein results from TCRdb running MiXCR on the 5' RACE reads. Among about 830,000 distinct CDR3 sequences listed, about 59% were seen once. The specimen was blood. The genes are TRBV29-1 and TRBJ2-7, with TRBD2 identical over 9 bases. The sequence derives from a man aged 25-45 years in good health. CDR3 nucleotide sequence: TGCAGCGTTGAAGAGACTAGCGGAAAAGGTAGCTTCAACGAGCAGTACTTC. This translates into CSVEETSGKGSFNEQYF.